One sample yielded the 5 T cell receptor beta chains listed below, sequenced in a study of blood T cells in healthy people across ages. The second PCR ran about 6 to 11 cycles with a sample-barcoded 5' primer and J-beta primers. A single record per CDR3 protein comes from TCRdb applying MiXCR to the 5' RACE reads. The sample gives 650,000 to 800,000 distinct CDR3 sequences, around 43% of which show up once; about a fifth is in the top ten. Specimen: blood. Source of these receptors: a man between 60 and 75 years old in good health.

The chain joins TRBV27 to TRBJ2-3; D is perhaps TRBD1 (6 bases). CDR3 size: 13 residues. Trimming stripped 6 bases from V and 3 bases from J, with 10 bases between. Per the germline V gene, CDR1 is MNHEY and CDR2 is SMNVEV (reference sequence). As DNA, the CDR3 is TGTGCCAGCAGGGGGGCCCGGACAGATACGCAGTATTTT. This encodes CASRGARTDTQYF.

The chain uses TRBV7-9 and TRBJ2-5; 8 nucleotides match TRBD2. The CDR3 spans 14 residues. The trim removed 2 bases at V and 11 bases at J, leaving 10 bases unmatched. Germline V gene data show CDR1 as SEHNR and CDR2 as FQNEAQ (reference sequence). CDR3 protein: CASSLSSGLSEQYF. CDR3 bases: TGTGCCAGCAGCTTATCTAGCGGGCTTAGTGAGCAGTACTTC.

The chain has TRBV7-2 and TRBJ1-1; D is perhaps TRBD1 (5 bases). CDR1 and CDR2 (germline): SGHTA, FQGNSA. The CDR3 has 13 residues. The V end lost 5 bases, the J end lost 6 bases, and 13 bases lay between the germline ends. The CDR3 region has the DNA TGTGCCAGCAGCACTCAGGGAGCCGCTGAAGCTTTCTTT. The encoded protein is CASSTQGAAEAFF. Drawing the rest from reference TRBV7-2 and TRBJ1-1, the complete variable domain is GAGVSQSPSNKVTEKGKDVELRCDPISGHTALYWYRQSLGQGLEFLIYFQGNSAPDKSGLPSDRFSAERTGGSVSTLTIQRTQQEDSAVYLCASSTQGAAEAFFGQGTRLTVV.

This chain uses TRBV5-6 with TRBJ2-5; 9 bases line up with TRBD2. The ends lost 3 bases at V and 5 bases at J; junction bases unmatched: 8. CDR3 size: 15 residues. From germline, CDR1 is SGHDT and CDR2 YYEEEE. The CDR3 DNA reads as TGTGCCAGCAGCTGGCGGGGGGGCCCCTGGGAGACCCAGTACTTC. Encoded protein: CASSWRGGPWETQYF.

This clonotype was counted many times. This sequence joins TRBV6-5 and TRBJ2-7; no clear D. V lost 6 bases and J 2 bases, leaving 11 bases between the germline ends. This CDR3 has 13 amino acids. The germline V gene encodes CDR1 MNHEY and CDR2 SVGAGI. The CDR3, as DNA: TGTGCCAGCAGCTTGGGAACCCCCTACGAGCAGTACTTC. It codes for CASSLGTPYEQYF.